One sample yielded the 3 T cell receptor beta chains listed below, sequenced in a study of T-cell memory formation after mild COVID-19. In TCRdb, the 5' RACE reads were re-called with MiXCR into one record per CDR3 protein. The data hold 350,000 to 500,000 distinct CDR3 sequences, with more than 20% observed a single time. The sequenced sample was PBMCs or a T cell subset sorted from them (not recorded which). All receptors come from an adult woman who had mild COVID-19 (a few samples of this study predate the infection). Cell type and time point are not known.

This clonotype was counted at least ten times. The chain combines TRBV29-1 with TRBJ2-3; no firm D call. Germline loops: CDR1 SQVTM, CDR2 ANQGSEA. CDR3 length equals 13 residues. V shed 3 bases and J shed 6 bases, with 13 bases lying between them. The CDR3 nucleotides are TGCAGCGTTGAGGAACCACCTAGGGATACGCAGTATTTT. Translation: CSVEEPPRDTQYF.

This sequence joins TRBV30 and TRBJ1-6; 9 nucleotides align to TRBD1. CDR1 and CDR2 (germline): GTSNPN, SVGIG (reference sequence). CDR3 length equals 13 residues. V was clipped by 4 bases and J by 7 bases; unmatched bases: 2. The CDR3 nucleotides read TGTGCCTGGACTGACAGGGGGAATTCACCCCTCCACTTT. Translation: CAWTDRGNSPLHF.

This clonotype was observed a few times. The V call is TRBV10-3, the J call TRBJ2-2; 14 bases line up with TRBD2. Germline CDR1 is ENHRY and CDR2 is SYGVKD. With V trimmed by 2 bases and J by 5 bases, 7 bases remained unmatched. This CDR3 contains 18 residues. CDR3 coding DNA: TGTGCCATCAGTGAGAGCCGACTAGCGGGAGGGGAGACCGGGGAGCTGTTTTTT. This encodes CAISESRLAGGETGELFF.